This entry is about one TCR beta chain. The sample belongs to a study of blood T cell repertoires in COVID-19. Original processing notes: Amplification of reference gene primers provided the estimated nucleated cell counts. Sequencing was performed with immunoSEQ multiplex PCR; in TCRdb, only in-frame clones are kept and a portion is missing. V and J calls and clone size follow that table, whereas D and trimming were derived from the DNA. The data contain hundreds of thousands of clones, 87% of them singletons. Germline V CDR1 and CDR2: DFQATT, SNEGSKA (reference sequence). The CDR3 is 13 residues long. Trimming took 3 bases from V and 0 from J, leaving 8 bases between them.

The chain links TRBV20-1 to TRBJ1-1, with D perhaps TRBD1 (5 bases). This sequence originates from a woman in her forties or fifties with COVID-19, enrolled during active disease. Sequencing was done on a sample of peripheral blood. The CDR3 nucleotides read TGCAGTGCTAGTCAGGGCGTGAACACTGAAGCTTTCTTT. Translation: CSASQGVNTEAFF.